A single sample gave rise to the 6 T cell receptor beta chains below, sequenced in a study of blood T cell repertoires in COVID-19. TCRdb's table, derived via immunoSEQ multiplex PCR, lists solely in-frame clones and lacks some. The sample yields fewer than 130,000 clones, 82% seen once. The sample was peripheral blood. The receptors derive from an older woman with acute or convalescent COVID-19.

The chain uses TRBV19 and TRBJ1-5; D gene uncertain. Per the germline V gene, CDR1 is LNHDA and CDR2 is SQIVND (reference sequence). This CDR3 spans 13 amino acids. Trimming took 1 base from V and 3 from J, leaving 4 bases between them. CDR3 in amino acids: CASSIATNQPQHF. For the CDR3, the DNA is TGTGCCAGTAGTATAGCTACCAATCAGCCCCAGCATTTT.

This clone was detected once. This chain uses TRBV24-1 with TRBJ2-3, with a weak D call TRBD2 (6 bases). V lost 4 bases to trimming and J lost 1 base, with 8 bases between them. CDR3 size: 14 residues. Germline V lookup: CDR1 KGHDR, CDR2 SFDVKD. The CDR3 reads CATSDWGGTDTQYF. The DNA for the CDR3 is TGTGCCACCAGTGACTGGGGGGGCACAGATACGCAGTATTTT.

The rearrangement links TRBV11-2 to TRBJ2-7; D is unclear. Germline CDR1 and CDR2: SGHAT and FQNNGV. The ends were cut back, 5 bases at V and 3 bases at J, with 8 bases in the middle. The CDR3 contains 12 residues. CDR3 protein: CASSQHRYEQYF. For the CDR3, the DNA is TGTGCCAGCAGCCAACACCGCTACGAGCAGTACTTC.

V usage is TRBV6-5 and J usage is TRBJ1-3; a possible D gene is TRBD1 (6 bases). Trimming stripped 10 bases from V and 4 bases from J, with 14 bases between. The CDR3 length is 13 residues. Germline V gene data show CDR1 as MNHEY and CDR2 as SVGAGI. The CDR3 reads CATQVGGGNTIYF. The CDR3, as DNA: TGTGCCACCCAAGTAGGGGGAGGAAACACCATATATTTT.

The chain combines TRBV10-3 with TRBJ1-1, with 8 bases aligning to TRBD1. V trimming: 0 bases; J trimming: 2 bases; junction bases outside the gene matches: 5. Looked up from germline, CDR1 is ENHRY and CDR2 is SYGVKD. The CDR3 totals 16 residues. CDR3 residues: CAISESVGQGNTEAFF. The CDR3 nucleotides read TGTGCCATCAGTGAGTCAGTCGGACAGGGAAACACTGAAGCTTTCTTT.

This clone was detected only once. This rearrangement joins TRBV11-1 to TRBJ1-2; weak D call: TRBD1 (6 bases). The CDR3 sequence is 14 residues long. V was clipped by 5 bases and J by 7 bases, with 17 bases between them. The germline CDR1 and CDR2 sequences are SGHAT and FQDESV (reference sequence). CDR3 bases: TGTGCCAGCAGCCTGATCGGGGGGCAGAGTGGCTACACCTTC. Its translation: CASSLIGGQSGYTF.